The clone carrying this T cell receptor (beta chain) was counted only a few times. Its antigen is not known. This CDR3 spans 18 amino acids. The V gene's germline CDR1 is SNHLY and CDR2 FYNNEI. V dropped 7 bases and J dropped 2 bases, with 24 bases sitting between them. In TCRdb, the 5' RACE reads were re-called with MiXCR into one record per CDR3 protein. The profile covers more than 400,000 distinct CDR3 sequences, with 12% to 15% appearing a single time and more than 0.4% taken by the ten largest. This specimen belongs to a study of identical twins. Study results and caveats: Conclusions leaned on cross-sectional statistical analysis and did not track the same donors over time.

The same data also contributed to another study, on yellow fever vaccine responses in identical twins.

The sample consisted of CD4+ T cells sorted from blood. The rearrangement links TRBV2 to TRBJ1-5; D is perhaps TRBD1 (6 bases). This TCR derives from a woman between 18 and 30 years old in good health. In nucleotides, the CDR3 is TGTGCCAGCAATAACGGAGGGGGTACGGGGAGGGGCAATCAGCCCCAGCATTTT. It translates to CASNNGGGTGRGNQPQHF.